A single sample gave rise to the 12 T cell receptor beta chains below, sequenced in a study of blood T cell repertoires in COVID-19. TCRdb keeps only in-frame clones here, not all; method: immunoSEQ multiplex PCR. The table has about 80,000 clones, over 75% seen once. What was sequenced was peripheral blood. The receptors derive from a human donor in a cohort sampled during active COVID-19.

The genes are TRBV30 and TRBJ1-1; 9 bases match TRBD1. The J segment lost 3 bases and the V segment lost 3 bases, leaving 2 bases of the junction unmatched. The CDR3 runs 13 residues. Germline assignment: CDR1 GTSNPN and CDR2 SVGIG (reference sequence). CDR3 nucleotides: TGTGCCTGGAGGGACAGGGGTTACACTGAAGCTTTCTTT. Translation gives CAWRDRGYTEAFF.

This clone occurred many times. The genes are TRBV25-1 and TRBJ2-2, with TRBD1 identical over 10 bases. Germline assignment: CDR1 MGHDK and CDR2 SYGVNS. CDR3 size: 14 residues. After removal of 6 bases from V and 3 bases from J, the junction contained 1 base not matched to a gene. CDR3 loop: CASRTGGDTGELFF. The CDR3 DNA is TGTGCCAGCAGGACAGGGGGCGACACCGGGGAGCTGTTTTTT. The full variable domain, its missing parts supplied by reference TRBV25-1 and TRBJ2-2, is EADIYQTPRYLVIGTGKKITLECSQTMGHDKMYWYQQDPGMELHLIHYSYGVNSTEKGDLSSESTVSRIRTEHFPLTLESARPSHTSQYLCASRTGGDTGELFFGEGSRLTVL.

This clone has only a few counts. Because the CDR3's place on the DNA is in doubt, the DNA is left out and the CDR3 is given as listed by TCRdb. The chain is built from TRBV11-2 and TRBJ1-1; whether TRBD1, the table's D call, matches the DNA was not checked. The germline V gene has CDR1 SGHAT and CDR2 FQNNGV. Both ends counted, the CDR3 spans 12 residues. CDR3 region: CASSFGTGSTFF.

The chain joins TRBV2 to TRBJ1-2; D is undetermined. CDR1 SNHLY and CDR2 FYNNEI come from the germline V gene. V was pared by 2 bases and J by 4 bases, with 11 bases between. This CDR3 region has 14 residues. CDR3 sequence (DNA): TGTGCCAGCAGTGAACAGGCGGGAGGCTATGGCTACACCTTC. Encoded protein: CASSEQAGGYGYTF.

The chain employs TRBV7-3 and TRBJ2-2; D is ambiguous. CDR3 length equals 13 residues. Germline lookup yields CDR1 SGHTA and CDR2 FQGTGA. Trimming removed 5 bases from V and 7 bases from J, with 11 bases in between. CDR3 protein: CASSPYGGGELFF. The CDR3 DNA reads TGTGCCAGCAGCCCATACGGTGGCGGGGAGCTGTTTTTT.

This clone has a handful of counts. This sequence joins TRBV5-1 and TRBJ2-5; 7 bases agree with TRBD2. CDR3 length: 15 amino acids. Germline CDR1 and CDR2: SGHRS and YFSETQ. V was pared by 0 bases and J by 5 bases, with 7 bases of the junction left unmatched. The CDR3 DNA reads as TGCGCCAGCAGCTTGGTGACGGGAGGAGGGGAGACCCAGTACTTC. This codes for CASSLVTGGGETQYF.

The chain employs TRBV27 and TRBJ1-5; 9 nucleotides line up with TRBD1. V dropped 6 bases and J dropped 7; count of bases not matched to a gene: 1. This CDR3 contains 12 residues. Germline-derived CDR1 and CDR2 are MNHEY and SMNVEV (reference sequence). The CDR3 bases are TGTGCCAGCAGGGGACAGGGACAGCCCCAGCATTTT. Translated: CASRGQGQPQHF.

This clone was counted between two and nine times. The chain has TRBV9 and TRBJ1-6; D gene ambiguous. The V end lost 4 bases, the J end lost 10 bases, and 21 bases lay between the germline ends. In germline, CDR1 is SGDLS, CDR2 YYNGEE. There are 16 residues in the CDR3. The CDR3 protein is CASSLRSDFGGSPLHF. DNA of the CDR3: TGTGCCAGCAGCCTACGATCGGACTTCGGTGGATCACCCCTCCACTTT.

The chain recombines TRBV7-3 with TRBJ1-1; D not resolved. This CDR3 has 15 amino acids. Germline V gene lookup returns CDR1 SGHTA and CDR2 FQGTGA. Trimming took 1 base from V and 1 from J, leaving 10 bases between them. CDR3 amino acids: CASSLITGKNTEAFF. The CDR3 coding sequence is TGTGCCAGCAGCTTAATCACGGGAAAGAACACTGAAGCTTTCTTT.

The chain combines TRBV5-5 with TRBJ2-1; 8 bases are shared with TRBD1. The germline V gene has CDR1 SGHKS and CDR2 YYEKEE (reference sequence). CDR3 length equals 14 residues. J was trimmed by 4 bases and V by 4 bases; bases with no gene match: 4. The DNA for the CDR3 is TGTGCCAGCAGCGAGGGGACAGGTTACAATGAGCAGTTCTTC. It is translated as CASSEGTGYNEQFF.

DNA of the CDR3: TGTGCCAGCAGCGTAGACGGGGGGGGCCTTACGCAGTATTTT. Protein product: CASSVDGGGLTQYF. The chain employs TRBV9 and TRBJ2-3; 8 bases align to TRBD2. The CDR3 contains 14 residues. CDR1 is SGDLS and CDR2 is YYNGEE in the germline V gene. After removal of 0 bases from V and 8 bases from J, the junction contained 5 bases not matched to a gene.

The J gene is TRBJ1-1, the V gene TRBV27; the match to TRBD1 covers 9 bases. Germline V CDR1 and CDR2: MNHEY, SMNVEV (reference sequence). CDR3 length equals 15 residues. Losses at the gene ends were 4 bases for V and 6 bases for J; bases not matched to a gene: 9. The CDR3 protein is CASSSPGTGMPEAFF. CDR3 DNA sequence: TGTGCCAGCAGTTCCCCCGGGACAGGGATGCCTGAAGCTTTCTTT.